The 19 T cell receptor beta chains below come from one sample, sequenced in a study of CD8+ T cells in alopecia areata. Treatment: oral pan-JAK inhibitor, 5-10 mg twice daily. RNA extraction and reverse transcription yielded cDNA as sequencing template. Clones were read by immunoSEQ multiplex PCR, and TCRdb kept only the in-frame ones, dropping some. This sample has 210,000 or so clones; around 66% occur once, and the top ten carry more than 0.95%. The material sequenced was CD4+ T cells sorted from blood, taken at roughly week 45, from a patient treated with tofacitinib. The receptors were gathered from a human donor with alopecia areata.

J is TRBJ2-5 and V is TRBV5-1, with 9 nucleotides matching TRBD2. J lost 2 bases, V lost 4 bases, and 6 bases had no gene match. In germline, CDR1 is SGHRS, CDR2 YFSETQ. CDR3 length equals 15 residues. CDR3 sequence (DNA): TGCGCCAGCAGCCAGAGCGGGGGGCAGCAAGAGACCCAGTACTTC. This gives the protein CASSQSGGQQETQYF.

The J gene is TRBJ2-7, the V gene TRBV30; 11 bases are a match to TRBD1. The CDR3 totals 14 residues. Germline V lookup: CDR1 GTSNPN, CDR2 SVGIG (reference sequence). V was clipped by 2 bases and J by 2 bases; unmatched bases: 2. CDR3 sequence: CAWSQGQGAYEQYF. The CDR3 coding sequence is TGTGCCTGGAGTCAGGGACAGGGGGCCTACGAGCAGTACTTC. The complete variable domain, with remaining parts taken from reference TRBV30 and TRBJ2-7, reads SQTIHQWPATLVQPVGSPLSLECTVEGTSNPNLYWYRQAAGRGLQLLFYSVGIGQISSEVPQNLSASRPQDRQFILSSKKLLLSDSGFYLCAWSQGQGAYEQYFGPGTRLTVT.

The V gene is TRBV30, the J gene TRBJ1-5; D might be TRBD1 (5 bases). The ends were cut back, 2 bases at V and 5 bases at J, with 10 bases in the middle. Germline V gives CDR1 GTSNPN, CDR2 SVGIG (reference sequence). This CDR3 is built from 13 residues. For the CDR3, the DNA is TGTGCCTGGAGTCTTCAGGGTTATCAGCCCCAGCATTTT. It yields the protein CAWSLQGYQPQHF. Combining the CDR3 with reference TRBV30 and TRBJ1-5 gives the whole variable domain SQTIHQWPATLVQPVGSPLSLECTVEGTSNPNLYWYRQAAGRGLQLLFYSVGIGQISSEVPQNLSASRPQDRQFILSSKKLLLSDSGFYLCAWSLQGYQPQHFGDGTRLSIL.

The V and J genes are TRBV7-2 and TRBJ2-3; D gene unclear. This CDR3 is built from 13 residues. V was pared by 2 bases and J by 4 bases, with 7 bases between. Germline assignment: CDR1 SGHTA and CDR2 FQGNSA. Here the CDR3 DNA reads TGTGCCAGCAGCTTATTTCGAGCAGATACGCAGTATTTT. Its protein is CASSLFRADTQYF.

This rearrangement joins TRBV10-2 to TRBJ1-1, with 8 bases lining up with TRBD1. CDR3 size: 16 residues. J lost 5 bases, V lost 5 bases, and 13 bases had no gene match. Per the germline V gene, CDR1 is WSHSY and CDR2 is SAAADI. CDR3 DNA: TGCGCCAGCAGTCATCTACCCGGACAGGGCGGAACTGAAGCTTTCTTT. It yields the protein CASSHLPGQGGTEAFF.

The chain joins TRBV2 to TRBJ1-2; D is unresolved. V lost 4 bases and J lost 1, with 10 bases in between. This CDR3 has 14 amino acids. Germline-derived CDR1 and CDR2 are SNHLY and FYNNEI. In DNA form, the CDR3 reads TGTGCCAGCAGTGTTAAGGGAAATAACTATGGCTACACCTTC. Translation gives CASSVKGNNYGYTF.

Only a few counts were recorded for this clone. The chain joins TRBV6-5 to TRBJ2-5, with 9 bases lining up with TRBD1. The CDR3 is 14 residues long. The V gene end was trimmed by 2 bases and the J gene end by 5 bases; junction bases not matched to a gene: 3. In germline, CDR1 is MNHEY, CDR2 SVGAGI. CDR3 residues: CASSYPTGGETQYF. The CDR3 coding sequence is TGTGCCAGCAGTTACCCGACAGGGGGTGAGACCCAGTACTTC.

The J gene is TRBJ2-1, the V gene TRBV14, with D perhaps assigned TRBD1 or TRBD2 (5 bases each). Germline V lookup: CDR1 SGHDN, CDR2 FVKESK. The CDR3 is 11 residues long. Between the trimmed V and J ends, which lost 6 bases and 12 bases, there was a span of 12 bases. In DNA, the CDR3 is TGTGCCAGCAGTAAACCGGGACCGCAGTTCTTC. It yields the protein CASSKPGPQFF.

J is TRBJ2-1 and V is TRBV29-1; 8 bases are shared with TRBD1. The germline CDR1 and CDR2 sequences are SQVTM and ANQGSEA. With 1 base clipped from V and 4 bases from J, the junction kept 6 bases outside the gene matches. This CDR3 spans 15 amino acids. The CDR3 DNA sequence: TGCAGCGTTGAAGGAGGGACAGGCGTTTACAATGAGCAGTTCTTC. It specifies CSVEGGTGVYNEQFF.

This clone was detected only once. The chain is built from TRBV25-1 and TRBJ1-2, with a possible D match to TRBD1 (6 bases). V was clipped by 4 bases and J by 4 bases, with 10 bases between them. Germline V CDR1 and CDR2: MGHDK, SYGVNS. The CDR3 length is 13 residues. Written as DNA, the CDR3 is TGTGCCAGCAGTGTTTGGGACACCTATGGCTACACCTTC. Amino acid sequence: CASSVWDTYGYTF.

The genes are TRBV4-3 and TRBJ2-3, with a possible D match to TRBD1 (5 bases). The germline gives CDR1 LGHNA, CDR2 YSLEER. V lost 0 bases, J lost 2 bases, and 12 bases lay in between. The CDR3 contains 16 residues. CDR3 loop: CASSQDSRGNTDTQYF. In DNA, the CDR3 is TGCGCCAGCAGCCAAGATTCAAGGGGCAACACAGATACGCAGTATTTT.

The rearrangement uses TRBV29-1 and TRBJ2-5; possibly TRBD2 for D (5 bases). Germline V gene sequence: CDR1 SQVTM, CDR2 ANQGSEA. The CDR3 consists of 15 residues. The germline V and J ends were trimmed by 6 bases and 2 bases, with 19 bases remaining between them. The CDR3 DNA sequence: TGCAGCGTCGCGACCGGGGTTCGTAGGCAAGAGACCCAGTACTTC. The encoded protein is CSVATGVRRQETQYF.

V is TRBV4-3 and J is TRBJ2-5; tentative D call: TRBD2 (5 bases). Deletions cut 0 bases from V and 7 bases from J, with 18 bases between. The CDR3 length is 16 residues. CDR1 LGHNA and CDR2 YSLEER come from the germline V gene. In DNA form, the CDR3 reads TGCGCCAGCAGCCAAGAGATATCCCCTCAGCGGAGGACCCAGTACTTC. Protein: CASSQEISPQRRTQYF.

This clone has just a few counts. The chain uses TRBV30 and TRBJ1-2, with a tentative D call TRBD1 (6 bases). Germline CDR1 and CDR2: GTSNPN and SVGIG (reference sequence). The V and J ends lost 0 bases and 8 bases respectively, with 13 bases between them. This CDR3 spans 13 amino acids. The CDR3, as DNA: TGTGCCTGGAGTGTAGGGGGGGATGGCGGCTACACCTTC. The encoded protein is CAWSVGGDGGYTF. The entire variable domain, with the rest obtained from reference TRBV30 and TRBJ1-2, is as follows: SQTIHQWPATLVQPVGSPLSLECTVEGTSNPNLYWYRQAAGRGLQLLFYSVGIGQISSEVPQNLSASRPQDRQFILSSKKLLLSDSGFYLCAWSVGGDGGYTFGSGTRLTVV.

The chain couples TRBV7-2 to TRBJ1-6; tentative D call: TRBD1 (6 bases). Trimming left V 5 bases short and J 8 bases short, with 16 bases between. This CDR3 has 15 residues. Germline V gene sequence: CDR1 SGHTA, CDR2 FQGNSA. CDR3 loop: CASSKQGHVDSPLHF. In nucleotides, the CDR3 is TGTGCCAGCAGCAAACAGGGACATGTGGATTCACCCCTCCACTTT.

The CDR3 spells CAWMLERTSTDTQYF. The DNA for the CDR3 is TGTGCCTGGATGTTGGAAAGGACTAGCACAGATACGCAGTATTTT. This chain connects TRBV30 to TRBJ2-3, with D possibly matching TRBD2 (5 bases). CDR1 is GTSNPN and CDR2 is SVGIG in the germline V gene (reference sequence). This CDR3 has 15 amino acids. The germline V and J ends were trimmed by 4 bases and 0 bases, with 14 bases remaining between them.

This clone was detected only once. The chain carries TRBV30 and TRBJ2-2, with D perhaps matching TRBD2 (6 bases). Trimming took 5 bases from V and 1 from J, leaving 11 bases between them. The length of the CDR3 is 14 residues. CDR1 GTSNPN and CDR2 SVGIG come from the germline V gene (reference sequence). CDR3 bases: TGTGCCTGGGGAGGGGCGGGGAACACCGGGGAGCTGTTTTTT. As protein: CAWGGAGNTGELFF.

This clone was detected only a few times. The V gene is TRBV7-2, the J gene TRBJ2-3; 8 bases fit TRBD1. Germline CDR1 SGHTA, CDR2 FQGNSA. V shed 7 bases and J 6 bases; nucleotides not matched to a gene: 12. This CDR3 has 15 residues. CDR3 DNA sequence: TGTGCCAGCACCCTATCCTCGGGACAGGCGGATACGCAGTATTTT. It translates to CASTLSSGQADTQYF.

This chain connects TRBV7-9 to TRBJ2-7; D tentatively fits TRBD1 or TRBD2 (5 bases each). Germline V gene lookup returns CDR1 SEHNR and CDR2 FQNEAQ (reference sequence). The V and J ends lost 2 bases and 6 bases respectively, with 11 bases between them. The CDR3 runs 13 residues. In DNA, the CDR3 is TGTGCCAGCAGCTTATCCATGAGGGGCGAGCAGTACTTC. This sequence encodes CASSLSMRGEQYF.